Judged by frequency, the clone carrying this T cell receptor beta chain is medium-sized. TCRdb reprocessed the 10x single-cell sequencing reads and keeps a single row for each CDR3 protein, giving no DNA. The sample spans more than 800 distinct CDR3 sequences; the ten largest clones claim nearly 9.5%. The sample comes from a study of CD8 T cells in cerebrospinal fluid in Alzheimer's disease. CDR1 is MNHEY, CDR2 SMNVEV, per germline (reference sequence). The CDR3 is 11 amino acids. The chain combines TRBV27 with TRBJ2-5. The sequenced sample consisted of cerebrospinal fluid. The clonotype was recovered from a human donor with Parkinson's disease. CDR3 protein: CASSLPETQYF.